Presented here are 15 T cell receptor beta chains from one specimen sequenced in a study of Tregs in tolerant kidney transplant recipients. Measured with immunoSEQ multiplex PCR; TCRdb has only the in-frame clones, and not every one. The sample features roughly 53,000 clones, with roughly 0.8% in its top ten. The input for sequencing was CD4+ T cells from blood, taken before the transplant. Receptor source: a human donor who received a combined kidney and bone marrow transplant.

Comment on this clone: The read terminates 3 residues ahead of where the CDR3 ends, so the germline J gene completes it. The chain uses TRBV19 and TRBJ2-3, with D maybe TRBD2 (5 bases). This CDR3 is built from 13 residues. Germline V gene lookup returns CDR1 LNHDA and CDR2 SQIVND (reference sequence). The V end lost 6 bases, the J end lost 6 bases, and 13 bases lay between the germline ends. The CDR3 DNA, read in part, is TGTGCCAGTAGACTAGGACTTTCGGATACG. The encoded protein is CASRLGLSDT. The entire CDR3 protein reads CASRLGLSDTQYF.

About this clone itself: With the read ending 3 residues before the CDR3 end, the germline J gene is used to fill in that end. The chain joins TRBV6-1 to TRBJ1-5, with D tentatively TRBD1 (6 bases). V lost 2 bases and J 0 bases, leaving 8 bases between the germline ends. CDR3 length: 15 amino acids. Looked up from germline, CDR1 is MNHNS and CDR2 is SASEGT. Incomplete CDR3 DNA: TGTGCCAGCAGTGAAACAGGGCATAGCAATCAGCCC. Its protein is CASSETGHSNQP. The full CDR3 is CASSETGHSNQPQHF.

A remark on this clone: The CDR3 end lies 3 residues beyond the end of the read and is filled in from the germline J gene. The chain carries TRBV6-2 or TRBV6-3 and TRBJ1-4; the D is unclear. Per the germline V gene, CDR1 is MNHEY and CDR2 is SVGEGT. The germline V and J ends were trimmed by 6 bases and 6 bases, with 8 bases remaining between them. The CDR3 spans 12 residues. This CDR3 is CASRRRDEKLFF. The CDR3 bases that were read are TGTGCCAGCAGAAGAAGGGATGAAAAA.

Notes on this clone: Read sequence stops 3 residues before the CDR3 end, and the germline J gene provides the missing end. V and J are TRBV2 and TRBJ2-7; 7 bases agree with TRBD2. In germline, CDR1 is SNHLY, CDR2 FYNNEI. V lost 6 bases, J lost 6 bases, and 5 bases stayed unmatched. This CDR3 spans 12 amino acids. The CDR3 loop is CASRGGVGEQYF. The DNA read from the CDR3 is TGTGCCAGCAGGGGAGGGGTCGGCGAG.

A note on this clone: The sequenced fragment ends 3 residues before the CDR3 boundary, so the rest is inferred from the germline J gene. The chain employs TRBV2 and TRBJ2-1, with D possibly matching TRBD2 (5 bases). Germline CDR1 is SNHLY and CDR2 is FYNNEI. The CDR3 covers 15 residues. V lost 3 bases, J lost 5 bases, and 14 bases lay in between. CDR3 protein: CASSDKRAGDNEQFF. The CDR3 bases that were read are TGTGCCAGCAGTGACAAGAGGGCAGGAGACAATGAG. The complete variable domain, with remaining parts taken from reference TRBV2 and TRBJ2-1, reads EPEVTQTPSHQVTQMGQEVILRCVPISNHLYFYWYRQILGQKVEFLVSFYNNEISEKSEIFDDQFSVERPDGSNFTLKIRSTKLEDSAMYFCASSDKRAGDNEQFFGPGTRLTVL.

Turning to this clone: The sequenced fragment ends 3 residues before the CDR3 boundary, so the rest is inferred from the germline J gene. The chain uses TRBV7-2 and TRBJ2-1; TRBD2 matches at 7 bases. V shed 5 bases and J 7 bases; nucleotides not matched to a gene: 2. The CDR3 extends over 12 amino acids. CDR1 and CDR2 (germline): SGHTA, FQGNSA. The CDR3 reads CASSAGGNEQFF. CDR3 DNA, as far as it was read: TGTGCCAGCAGCGCCGGGGGGAATGAG.

In the case of this clone: The read terminates 3 residues before the CDR3 end, so the remaining end is supplied by the germline J gene. The rearrangement links TRBV12-3 or TRBV12-4 to TRBJ1-4; 9 bases line up with TRBD1. V lost 8 bases and J lost 7; bases outside the gene matches: 2. The CDR3 spans 12 residues. CDR3: CASRDRVEKLFF. The sequenced CDR3 bases are TGTGCCAGCCGGGACAGGGTTGAAAAA.

A note on this clone: From the germline J gene comes the end of the CDR3, since the read stops 3 residues before it. The J gene is TRBJ2-1, the V gene TRBV6-2 or TRBV6-3; 11 bases match TRBD2. CDR1 MNHEY and CDR2 SVGEGT come from the germline V gene. The CDR3 contains 15 residues. J gave up 4 bases and V 4 bases, and 3 bases lay outside the gene matches. CDR3 DNA, as far as it was read: TGTGCCAGCAGTTCGGGACTAGCGGATTACAATGAG. This codes for CASSSGLADYNE. The CDR3 in its entirety is CASSSGLADYNEQFF.

Comment on this clone: The missing CDR3 end, 3 residues past where the read stops, is filled in from the germline J gene. The J gene is TRBJ2-2, the V gene TRBV19; a possible D gene is TRBD1 (6 bases). Trimming removed 1 base from V and 9 bases from J, with 15 bases in between. Per the germline V gene, CDR1 is LNHDA and CDR2 is SQIVND (reference sequence). The CDR3 runs to 15 residues. The CDR3 loop reads CASSIVGQGSRELFF. The part of the CDR3 DNA that was read is TGTGCCAGTAGTATAGTGGGGCAGGGGAGTCGGGAG.

A word on this clone: Sequencing ends 3 residues short of the CDR3 end; the germline J gene provides the rest. This sequence joins TRBV2 and TRBJ2-7, with 7 bases lining up with TRBD2. This CDR3 comprises 15 residues. V lost 7 bases, J lost 0 bases, and 9 bases stayed unmatched. In germline, CDR1 is SNHLY, CDR2 FYNNEI. CDR3: CASTFRRGSSYEQYF. The CDR3 DNA, read in part, is TGTGCCAGCACTTTTCGGCGGGGGAGCTCCTACGAG.

As for this clone: The read ends 3 residues before the CDR3 terminus; that terminus is restored from the germline J gene. The chain joins TRBV20-1 to TRBJ2-1; D is possibly TRBD2 (5 bases). Germline CDR1 and CDR2: DFQATT and SNEGSKA (reference sequence). Trimming removed 5 bases from V and 6 bases from J, with 20 bases in between. This CDR3 spans 15 amino acids. CDR3 region: CSAPRARGDSNEQFF. The CDR3 DNA, read in part, is TGCAGTGCTCCAAGGGCACGGGGAGATAGCAATGAG.

Regarding this clone: The CDR3 goes on 3 residues after the read ends, and that part is filled in from the germline J gene. J is TRBJ1-4 and V is TRBV7-8; TRBD1 aligns across 7 bases. J was trimmed by 3 bases and V by 5 bases; bases with no gene match: 3. This CDR3 comprises 14 residues. Germline CDR1 and CDR2: SGHVS and FQNEAQ. Partial CDR3 DNA: TGTGCCAGCAGCCTACAGGGGTCTAATGAAAAA. Protein: CASSLQGSNEK. The full-length CDR3 reads as CASSLQGSNEKLFF.

Concerning this clone: The read halts 3 residues ahead of the CDR3 end, with the missing end drawn from the germline J gene. The chain carries TRBV5-1 and TRBJ2-6; 7 nucleotides align to TRBD1. Germline CDR1 is SGHRS and CDR2 is YFSETQ. This CDR3 is built from 15 residues. After removal of 4 bases from V and 2 bases from J, the junction contained 3 bases not matched to a gene. CDR3 bases read: TGCGCCAGCAGCATTACAGGGGCTGGGGCCAACGTC. Translating it yields CASSITGAGANV. The whole CDR3 protein reads CASSITGAGANVLTF.

Concerning this clone: With the read ending 3 residues before the CDR3 end, the germline J gene is used to fill in that end. This chain links TRBV19 with TRBJ2-6; D uncertain. CDR3 length: 18 amino acids. With 1 base removed from V and 1 base from J, the gap between germline ends came to 14 bases. Germline assignment: CDR1 LNHDA and CDR2 SQIVND (reference sequence). The CDR3 sequence: CASSIVTNLPSGANVLTF. Partial CDR3 DNA: TGTGCCAGTAGTATAGTGACAAATCTCCCTTCTGGGGCCAACGTC.

As regards this clone: From the germline J gene comes the end of the CDR3, since the read stops 3 residues before it. The gene calls are TRBV6-1 and TRBJ2-7; 11 bases agree with TRBD2. J was trimmed by 3 bases and V by 4 bases; bases with no gene match: 8. The length of the CDR3 is 16 residues. CDR1 is MNHNS, CDR2 SASEGT, per germline. This chain's CDR3 is CASSATSGGFDYEQYF. The part of the CDR3 DNA that was read is TGTGCCAGCAGTGCTACTAGCGGGGGCTTCGACTACGAG.